One sample yielded the 20 T cell receptor beta chains listed below, sequenced in a study of T cells after yellow fever vaccination. TCRdb re-called the 5' RACE reads through MiXCR, storing one row per CDR3 protein. The top ten clones hold about 25% of a sample with approximately 110,000 distinct CDR3 sequences, approximately 8.4% of them seen once. Sequences were derived from CD8+ T cells sorted from PBMCs, sampled 45 days after the yellow fever booster vaccination. These receptor sequences come from a young man who received the YFV17D yellow fever vaccine.

The V gene is TRBV5-1, the J gene TRBJ1-6; maybe TRBD1 (5 bases). Germline values: CDR1 SGHRS, CDR2 YFSETQ. CDR3 size: 13 residues. The ends were cut back, 4 bases at V and 14 bases at J, with 16 bases in the middle. The CDR3: CASSPAGGTALHF. The CDR3 nucleotides are TGCGCCAGCAGCCCCGCCGGAGGGACGGCCCTCCACTTT.

A few counts support this clonotype. This chain uses TRBV12-3 or TRBV12-4 with TRBJ2-5; the D is unclear. The CDR3 extends over 13 amino acids. Trimming shortened V by 7 bases and J by 4 bases, and 13 bases separated the two germline ends. DNA for the CDR3: TGTGCCAGCACCATTCCGGACGGAGAGACCCAGTACTTC. This translates into CASTIPDGETQYF.

This clonotype was counted many times. This rearrangement joins TRBV20-1 to TRBJ2-7; no definite D call. Germline CDR1 is DFQATT and CDR2 is SNEGSKA (reference sequence). Trimming cost V 6 bases and J 2 bases, with 11 bases left between them. The CDR3 runs to 12 residues. The CDR3 DNA is TGCAGTGCCAGCGAGCTGACCTACGAGCAGTACTTC. Its protein is CSASELTYEQYF.

This clonotype was recorded many times. This chain uses TRBV5-1 with TRBJ2-3, with D possibly being TRBD1 or TRBD2 (5 bases each). The V gene lost 2 bases and the J gene lost 0 bases, with 7 bases spanning the gap. The CDR3 has 14 residues. Looked up from germline, CDR1 is SGHRS and CDR2 is YFSETQ. The CDR3 is CASSFRDSTDTQYF. In DNA, the CDR3 is TGCGCCAGCAGCTTCAGGGACAGCACAGATACGCAGTATTTT.

This clonotype has ten or more counts. The chain combines TRBV29-1 with TRBJ1-1, with unresolved D. The germline V gene encodes CDR1 SQVTM and CDR2 ANQGSEA. The CDR3 extends over 12 amino acids. The V end was cut by 2 bases, the J end by 7 bases, with 11 bases between. This CDR3 reads CSVEKGQDEAFF. The CDR3 nucleotides are TGCAGCGTTGAAAAAGGGCAGGATGAAGCTTTCTTT.

This clonotype was counted ten times or more. The chain links TRBV20-1 to TRBJ2-1, with D uncertain. The CDR3 loop spans 11 amino acids. V dropped 3 bases and J dropped 6 bases, with 6 bases sitting between them. In germline, CDR1 is DFQATT, CDR2 SNEGSKA (reference sequence). The CDR3 loop is CSARELNEQFF. CDR3 DNA sequence: TGCAGTGCTAGGGAGCTCAATGAGCAGTTCTTC.

Many counts were recorded for this clonotype. This chain links TRBV12-3 or TRBV12-4 with TRBJ2-5; D tentatively reads TRBD1 or TRBD2 (5 bases each). Trimming removed 6 bases at V and 4 bases at J, with 21 bases between. There are 16 residues in the CDR3. The CDR3 bases are TGTGCCAGCAGGCTTTCAGAGGGGCGAGGAGGAGAGACCCAGTACTTC. Its translation is CASRLSEGRGGETQYF.

Of note for this clonotype: A read error may explain this, as a much larger clone is one base away. The V call is TRBV6-1, the J call TRBJ1-6; tentatively, D is TRBD1 (6 bases). The V end lost 8 bases, the J end lost 9 bases, and 23 bases lay between the germline ends. This CDR3 is built from 16 residues. CDR1 and CDR2 (germline): MNHNS, SASEGT. The CDR3, as DNA: TGTGCCAGCCTCCTCACCCTGACAGGTGACACTTCACCCCTCCACTTT. This codes for CASLLTLTGDTSPLHF.

This clonotype was counted many times. The CDR3 coding sequence is TGTGCCAGCAGTTCCACCTCCGGGCAGGACACTGAAGCTTTCTTT. This encodes CASSSTSGQDTEAFF. V gene TRBV28 combines with J gene TRBJ1-1, with D unclear. This CDR3 has 15 amino acids. V was trimmed by 4 bases and J by 3 bases, leaving 15 bases between them. The V gene's germline CDR1 is MDHEN and CDR2 SYDVKM.

There are many counts of this clonotype. The J gene is TRBJ2-1, the V gene TRBV4-1, with 15 bases identical to TRBD2. Germline CDR1 and CDR2: MGHRA and YSYEKL. CDR3 length: 15 residues. Trimming took 3 bases from V and 12 from J; bases not matched to a gene: 6. In nucleotides, the CDR3 is TGCGCCAGCAGCCAGGGGACTAGCGGGAGGCGGGCGCAGTTCTTC. Translating gives CASSQGTSGRRAQFF.

This clonotype occurred a few times. The chain recombines TRBV5-6 with TRBJ2-7; TRBD1 matches 7 bases. Per germline, CDR1 SGHDT and CDR2 YYEEEE. This CDR3 spans 17 amino acids. Trimming at V came to 0 bases and at J to 3 bases, leaving 12 bases not matched to a gene. Here the CDR3 DNA reads TGTGCCAGCAGCTTGGGCGGGCCGGGACAGCAATTCTACGAGCAGTACTTC. Translated: CASSLGGPGQQFYEQYF.

This clonotype was detected only a few times. The J gene is TRBJ2-7, the V gene TRBV21-1; the table's D call, TRBD1, has no DNA check behind it. TRBV21-1 is reported as a pseudogene. This CDR3 region has 16 residues. The DNA for the CDR3 is TGTGCCAGCACCTCCGAGTCCCGGGACAGGGTCTACGAGCAGTACTTC. Its translation is CASTSESRDRVYEQYF.

The chain links TRBV6-5 to TRBJ2-2; 9 nucleotides line up with TRBD2. V shed 5 bases, J shed 0 bases, and the junction held 7 bases outside the gene matches. The CDR3 is made up of 17 amino acids. Germline V gene lookup returns CDR1 MNHEY and CDR2 SVGAGI. In DNA form, the CDR3 reads TGTGCCAGCAGTACCTCACCTAGCGGGGCGAACACCGGGGAGCTGTTTTTT. This translates into CASSTSPSGANTGELFF.

A note on this clonotype: Given a much more abundant clone one base away, this may be a read error. The chain combines TRBV6-2 or TRBV6-3 with TRBJ1-1; no clear D gene. The CDR3 loop spans 17 amino acids. V dropped 2 bases and J dropped 0 bases, with 16 bases sitting between them. Germline CDR1 is MNHEY and CDR2 is SVGEGT. CDR3 DNA: TGTGCCAGCAGTTACAATCAGGATTTTAACATGAACACTGAAGCTTTCTTT. Protein: CASSYNQDFNMNTEAFF.

The chain employs TRBV4-3 and TRBJ2-1; 10 nucleotides agree with TRBD2. J lost 7 bases, V lost 1 base, and 16 bases had no gene match. CDR3 length: 19 residues. The germline CDR1 and CDR2 sequences are LGHNA and YSLEER. The CDR3 protein is CASSQVRTSGGTERNEQFF. In DNA, the CDR3 is TGCGCCAGCAGCCAAGTCCGGACTAGCGGAGGAACCGAACGGAATGAGCAGTTCTTC.

The chain couples TRBV29-1 to TRBJ2-1, with D tentatively TRBD2 (5 bases). In germline, CDR1 is SQVTM, CDR2 ANQGSEA. V was trimmed by 6 bases and J by 2 bases, leaving 11 bases between them. The CDR3 loop spans 13 amino acids. The CDR3 DNA reads as TGCAGCGTGACGGGAAACCCCTACAATGAGCAGTTCTTC. Amino acid sequence: CSVTGNPYNEQFF.

Ten or more counts support this clonotype. The V and J genes are TRBV6-4 and TRBJ2-2, with a possible D match to TRBD2 (6 bases). Trimming removed 4 bases at V and 1 base at J, with 10 bases between. Germline CDR1 is MRHNA and CDR2 is SNTAGT. This CDR3 has 15 amino acids. The CDR3 sequence: CASSAGEGNTGELFF. CDR3 sequence (DNA): TGTGCCAGCAGTGCGGGAGAGGGGAACACCGGGGAGCTGTTTTTT.

This clonotype has at least ten counts. V and J are TRBV5-1 and TRBJ2-5, with 7 bases lining up with TRBD1. This CDR3 comprises 15 residues. CDR1 and CDR2 (germline): SGHRS, YFSETQ. Unmatched junction bases numbered 10, after V lost 4 bases and J lost 4 bases. As DNA, the CDR3 is TGCGCCAGCAGCCCCACCCCAAACAGGGGAGAGACCCAGTACTTC. Encoded protein: CASSPTPNRGETQYF.

The J gene is TRBJ2-1, the V gene TRBV5-1, with TRBD2 identical over 13 bases. The germline V gene has CDR1 SGHRS and CDR2 YFSETQ. V shed 4 bases and J 5 bases; nucleotides not matched to a gene: 3. The CDR3 has 15 residues. The CDR3 sequence: CASSPGTSGNNEQFF. CDR3 in DNA: TGCGCCAGCAGCCCCGGGACTAGCGGGAACAATGAGCAGTTCTTC.

This clonotype was observed a few times. The chain has TRBV4-2 and TRBJ2-6; 9 bases match TRBD2. Germline CDR1 is LGHNA and CDR2 is YNFKEQ. This CDR3 comprises 17 residues. With 6 bases clipped from V and 0 bases from J, the junction kept 6 bases outside the gene matches. The CDR3 DNA follows: TGTGCCAGCAGTCTAGCGGGATCCCTCTCTGGGGCCAACGTCCTGACTTTC. This translates into CASSLAGSLSGANVLTF.